What follows is one T cell receptor (beta chain) and its context. Its recognized antigen is unknown. Base qualities are missing; no much larger clone stands one base away. The sample belongs to a study of a mutant IDH1 vaccine in newly diagnosed glioma (dated by TCRdb to about 2021). Regarding the study in general: Patients received eight vaccinations in weeks 1, 3, 5, 7, 11, 15, 19 and 23, corresponding to visits V03 through V10. Vaccination began 4-6 weeks after radiotherapy alone, or alongside temozolomide cycles in the chemotherapy-containing groups. Of the roughly 31 treated patients, about 60% were male and about 40% were female, and the mean age was 40.4 years. Prior to enrollment, standard therapy consisting of radiotherapy alone, temozolomide alone, or radiochemotherapy with temozolomide had been administered to patients, with the combination being received by most patients. Peripheral blood was collected at six visits: V03 (baseline), V05, V07, V10, V12 and V13. For exploratory analyses, longitudinal TCRB deep sequencing was carried out in 25 treated patients wherever samples were available. General findings and caveats noted by the study authors: According to the authors, sample limitations meant that analyses of patient blood samples could not be reproduced. Selection of PBMC samples for TCRB deep sequencing was based on availability. Vaccine-induced immune responses across multiple MHC alleles were detected in 85% to 95% of patients. No apparent relationship was observed between pseudoprogression and alterations in the top peripheral T cell clonotypes detected by TCRB sequencing.

Reading the label with the study, this specimen's time point is: week 11, during vaccination. A 20-mer mutant IDH1 peptide at 300 micrograms in Montanide made up each vaccine dose, which was injected subcutaneously together with topical imiquimod. Newly diagnosed WHO grade 3 or 4 IDH1-mutant astrocytomas showing loss of nuclear ATRX were present in the donors. The samples were drawn from NOA16, a multicentre, single-arm, open-label phase I trial in Germany that tested a mutant IDH1 peptide vaccine in humans for the first time. The DNeasy Blood and Tissue Kit was used to extract genomic DNA from EDTA blood for TCRB sequencing. The library relied on the immunoSEQ multiplex PCR assay. Rearranged TCR beta chain sequences were amplified with the hsTCRB Kit following the manufacturer's protocol. An Illumina MiSeq was used to sequence the TCRB libraries. On the authors' methods: The proprietary platform of the kit vendor was used for demultiplexing, trimming and gene mapping. The table comes from immuneACCESS by way of TCRdb, which keeps in-frame sequences with V and J called. Part of the clones is missing from these tables; in studies checked, under half for an unresolved V gene and the rest for unknown reasons. V and J calls and clone size are given by that table; D and trimming were obtained from the DNA. The sample contains more than 30,000 clones, about 90% of them found a single time. 20% to 25% of the sample is held by the ten biggest clonotypes.

The junction carries 7 bases between V and J, which are trimmed by 6 bases and 4 bases respectively. According to the germline V gene, CDR1 reads SGHDT and CDR2 reads YYEEEE. Spanning cysteine to phenylalanine, the CDR3 consists of 11 amino acids. Just CDR3 DNA is preserved here, 33 bases in frame from base 1. The receptor was derived from a man aged 18 to 29 with glioma. This specimen consisted of PBMCs, obtained from a glioma patient whose treatment included an IDH1 peptide vaccine. The chain is made from TRBV5-6 and TRBJ2-5; too little of a D gene remains to name it. The CDR3 protein: CASTSGETQYF. The DNA sequence reads TGTGCCAGCACCTCCGGAGAGACCCAGTACTTC.